This TCR beta chain was observed in a study of early T cells in non-severe SARS-CoV-2 infection. Study-level background: Sequencing used unsorted whole-blood bulk RNA, so chains lack pairing.

Individual cDNA molecules were tagged with unique molecular identifiers. Via MiXCR, TCRdb re-called the 5' RACE reads, giving one row per CDR3 protein. The sample includes 30,000 or so distinct CDR3 sequences, around 7% of them seen just once. V shed 4 bases and J shed 5 bases, with 7 bases lying between them. Germline V gives CDR1 SGHAT, CDR2 FQDESV (reference sequence). The CDR3 spans 12 residues. This sequence joins TRBV11-1 and TRBJ2-3; D call uncertain. The TCR sequence derives from an adult who was a healthcare worker with PCR-confirmed SARS-CoV-2 infection or an uninfected control (not recorded which). The sample consisted of whole blood. DNA of the CDR3: TGTGCCAGCAGCTCCGTGGGAGATACGCAGTATTTT. This translates into CASSSVGDTQYF.